This is a list of T cell receptor beta chains from one sample in a study of T cells after yellow fever vaccination. TCRdb passed the 5' RACE reads through MiXCR, listing each CDR3 protein once. The sample holds 400,000 to 450,000 distinct CDR3 sequences, approximately 19% seen once. The starting material was PBMCs, obtained before the yellow fever booster vaccination. The receptor set was obtained from a man aged 18 to 35 who received the YFV17D yellow fever vaccine. The CDR3 runs from the conserved cysteine through the conserved F or W. The D gene is left open where the match is weak. Rows may omit the clone size; those that give it use once, few, many or a size class.

>NA|NA|16|TRBJ2-3|TRBV6-5
TGTGCCAGCAGGGGAACCTGGGGCCTATTCACAGATACGCAGTATTTT
CASRGTWGLFTDTQYF
>few|NA|13|TRBJ2-3|TRBV5-1
TGCGCCAGCAGCTTGGAAGGGTTGGATACGCAGTATTTT
CASSLEGLDTQYF
>few|NA|15|TRBJ1-1|TRBV7-2
TGTGCCAGCAGCTTAGATGGGGCGATGAACACTGAAGCTTTCTTT
CASSLDGAMNTEAFF
>few|TRBD2|16|TRBJ2-2|TRBV10-3
TGTGCCGCGCGGGGGGGCCTCGGGGCGAACACCGGGGAGCTGTTTTTT
CAARGGLGANTGELFF
>few|NA|14|TRBJ2-3|TRBV10-1
TGCGCCAGCACCAGCGGTACTAGCACAGATACGCAGTATTTT
CASTSGTSTDTQYF
>few|TRBD2|14|TRBJ2-1|TRBV7-9
TGTGCCAGCAGACCTAGCGGGGGGTTCAATGAGCAGTTCTTC
CASRPSGGFNEQFF
>few|NA|13|TRBJ1-2|TRBV4-1
TGCGCCAGCGCGCCGGGGGGGGGCTATGGCTACACCTTC
CASAPGGGYGYTF
>many|TRBD1|14|TRBJ1-1|TRBV15
TGTGCCACCCACGGGGACAGGGCGAACACTGAAGCTTTCTTT
CATHGDRANTEAFF
>NA|NA|12|TRBJ2-7|TRBV20-1
TGCAGTGCTAGACCCGGGCACTACGAGCATTACTTC
CSARPGHYEHYF
>few|NA|15|TRBJ1-6|TRBV4-3
TGCGCCAGCAGCCAGTCTCTCAGGGAGGGTTCACCCCTCCACTTT
CASSQSLREGSPLHF
>few|NA|14|TRBJ2-1|TRBV3-1
TGTGCCAGCAGCCCAACTAGGGGCGCGAATGAGCAGTTCTTC
CASSPTRGANEQFF
>NA|NA|13|TRBJ1-2|TRBV2
TGTGCCAGCAGTGAGGACGGCGATTCTATTTGGGGCTTC
CASSEDGDSIWGF
>NA|TRBD2|17|TRBJ2-5|TRBV7-2
TGTGCCAGCAGCTTAGTGGCTAGCGGGGGACCACAAGAGACCCAGTACTTC
CASSLVASGGPQETQYF
>NA|NA|11|TRBJ1-1|TRBV29-1
TGCAGCGCCGAGAGGGCAGCAGAAGCTTTCTTT
CSAERAAEAFF
>once|NA|13|TRBJ1-1|TRBV5-1
TGCGCCAGCAACTCGGACCGGAGCTGGGGAGCTTTCTTT
CASNSDRSWGAFF
>NA|TRBD2|18|TRBJ2-1|TRBV5-6
TGTGCCACCAGCGCCGGGACTAGCGGGGGGGCGTTTCGTAGTGAGCAGTTCTTC
CATSAGTSGGAFRSEQFF
>NA|TRBD1|16|TRBJ2-7|TRBV25-1
TGTGCCAGCAGTGAATGGGGACAGGGTTCGATCGACGAGCAGTACTTC
CASSEWGQGSIDEQYF
>NA|NA|15|TRBJ2-1|TRBV5-1
TGCGCCAGCAGCAAGGGACAAAAGCCCCTCAATGAGCAGTTCTTC
CASSKGQKPLNEQFF
>few|NA|14|TRBJ2-3|TRBV7-2
TGTGCCAGCAGCTCACAGACTGGTGCAGATACGCAGTATTTT
CASSSQTGADTQYF
>few|NA|13|TRBJ1-1|TRBV5-1
TGCGCCAGCAGCTTGGGGCAGAGCACTGAAGCTTTCTTT
CASSLGQSTEAFF
>NA|NA|14|TRBJ2-1|TRBV7-9
TGTGCCAGCAGCCCCCCTCTAGGTTTCAATGAGCAGTTCTTC
CASSPPLGFNEQFF
>NA|NA|14|TRBJ2-7|TRBV19
TGTGCCAGTCAGAGGCGAGGGGAAGGCTACGAGCAGTACTTC
CASQRRGEGYEQYF
>NA|TRBD1|12|TRBJ1-1|TRBV29-1
TGCAGCGTTCCACAGGGGGCTACTGAAGCTTTCTTT
CSVPQGATEAFF
>few|NA|16|TRBJ2-2|TRBV12-3/TRBV12-4
TGTGCCAGCACCTCCAGGGACCCCGGTAGAGGCGGGGAGCTGTTTTTT
CASTSRDPGRGGELFF
>NA|NA|13|TRBJ1-1|TRBV20-1
TGCAGTGTGAATGTGGGCGCGAACACTGAAGCTTTCTTT
CSVNVGANTEAFF
>NA|NA|14|TRBJ1-3|TRBV5-4
TGTGCCAGCAGCTTGGACTACTCTGGAAACACCATATATTTT
CASSLDYSGNTIYF
>few|TRBD1|12|TRBJ2-7|TRBV6-5
TGTGCCACCGGACAGGCGGTATACGAGCAGTACTTC
CATGQAVYEQYF
>few|NA|13|TRBJ2-3|TRBV12-3/TRBV12-4
TGTGCCAGCAGTTTTAGGGTTCCAGATACGCAGTATTTT
CASSFRVPDTQYF
>many|NA|14|TRBJ2-5|TRBV7-2
TGTGCCAGCAGCTTGTTGCGCCATGGGGAGACCCAGTACTTC
CASSLLRHGETQYF
>NA|TRBD1|16|TRBJ1-2|TRBV29-1
TGCAGCGTTGAGGGGGTTCAGGGGGCTATGAACTATGGCTACACCTTC
CSVEGVQGAMNYGYTF
>NA|TRBD2|13|TRBJ2-5|TRBV27
TGTGCCAGCGGGACGTGGGGGGGTGAGACCCAGTACTTC
CASGTWGGETQYF
>NA|NA|14|TRBJ2-3|TRBV29-1
TGCAGCGTGAGGGACCGGGGTGGGTCAGATACGCAGTATTTT
CSVRDRGGSDTQYF
>few|NA|12|TRBJ2-7|TRBV12-3/TRBV12-4
TGTGCCAGCAGTTTAGTGGTGAGCGAGCAGTACTTC
CASSLVVSEQYF
>NA|NA|11|TRBJ2-1|TRBV29-1
TGCAGCGCGACCTGGGGGAATGAGCAGTTCTTC
CSATWGNEQFF
>NA|NA|16|TRBJ2-6|TRBV5-4
TGTGCCAGCAGCTGGGTAAGAGCCTCTGGGGCCAACGTCCTGACTTTC
CASSWVRASGANVLTF
>many|NA|16|TRBJ1-1|TRBV10-3
TGTGCCATCAGTGAGTCGCGGACGGCAATGAACACTGAAGCTTTCTTT
CAISESRTAMNTEAFF
>few|TRBD2|15|TRBJ2-5|TRBV20-1
TGCAGTGCTGTCACTAGCGGGGGGGCCGGAGAGACCCAGTACTTC
CSAVTSGGAGETQYF
>NA|NA|14|TRBJ2-7|TRBV4-3
TGCGCCAGCAGCCAAGATTCAGGCAGCTACGAGCAGTACTTC
CASSQDSGSYEQYF
>few|NA|11|TRBJ2-1|TRBV10-3
TGTGCCATCACCGGGGAGAATGAGCAGTTCTTC
CAITGENEQFF
>many|NA|15|TRBJ2-6|TRBV7-3
TGTGCCAGCAGCCGATCGCGCTCTGGGGCCAACGTCCTGACTTTC
CASSRSRSGANVLTF
>few|NA|14|TRBJ1-6|TRBV14
TGTGCCAGCAGCCGCCGTCAGGGAGGATCACCCCTCCACTTT
CASSRRQGGSPLHF
>NA|NA|14|TRBJ1-2|TRBV20-1
TGCAGTGCTGGTGGTGGCGGGGGCGGCTATGGCTACACCTTC
CSAGGGGGGYGYTF
>NA|NA|15|TRBJ2-5|TRBV20-1
TGCAGTGCTAGGGAGGGAGGTAGGCTAGTGGAGACCCAGTACTTC
CSAREGGRLVETQYF
>NA|TRBD2|15|TRBJ2-1|TRBV3-1
TGTGCCAGCAGCCTTAGAAGCGGGGGGCCCAATGAGCAGTTCTTC
CASSLRSGGPNEQFF
>few|TRBD1|16|TRBJ2-4|TRBV4-3
TGCGCCAGCAGCCAAGATGCAGGACAGGGTCAGGGCATTCAGTACTTC
CASSQDAGQGQGIQYF
>NA|NA|14|TRBJ2-3|TRBV4-3
TGCGCCAGCAGCCAAGAGGGGTCGGGGGATACGCAGTATTTT
CASSQEGSGDTQYF
>NA|NA|15|TRBJ2-3|TRBV7-6
TGTGCCAGCAGCTTAGACCCAGGGGCGGGAGATACGCAGTATTTT
CASSLDPGAGDTQYF
>few|NA|15|TRBJ2-5|TRBV5-6
TGTGCCAGCAGCTTGCTGGCGGGGATTCAAGAGACCCAGTACTTC
CASSLLAGIQETQYF
>NA|NA|16|TRBJ1-1|TRBV5-1
TGCGCCAGCAGCTTGGCCCCGGGGGCAGCAGGCACTGAAGCTTTCTTT
CASSLAPGAAGTEAFF
>NA|TRBD1|16|TRBJ2-7|TRBV4-1
TGCGCCAGCAGCCAAGATATGGCACAGGGGTGGGTGCAGCAGTACTTC
CASSQDMAQGWVQQYF
>few|TRBD1|13|TRBJ1-4|TRBV13
TGTGCCAGCAGAAGGCAGGGGGAGGGAAAACTGTTTTTT
CASRRQGEGKLFF
>few|TRBD1|15|TRBJ1-2|TRBV5-6
TGTGCCAGCAGCTTCCCGGGACAGGGGCGGGGAGGCTACACCTTC
CASSFPGQGRGGYTF
>NA|NA|17|TRBJ1-1|TRBV4-1
TGCGCCAGCAGCCTAGCCCGGCTCACACAGGGGAACACTGAAGCTTTCTTT
CASSLARLTQGNTEAFF
>NA|NA|13|TRBJ2-7|TRBV4-2
TGTGCCAGCAGCCATGTGGGGGAGTCCGAGCAGTACTTC
CASSHVGESEQYF
>few|NA|15|TRBJ2-3|TRBV27
TGTGCCAGCAGTTCCTGGGGTGGGGCCCCCGATACGCAGTATTTT
CASSSWGGAPDTQYF